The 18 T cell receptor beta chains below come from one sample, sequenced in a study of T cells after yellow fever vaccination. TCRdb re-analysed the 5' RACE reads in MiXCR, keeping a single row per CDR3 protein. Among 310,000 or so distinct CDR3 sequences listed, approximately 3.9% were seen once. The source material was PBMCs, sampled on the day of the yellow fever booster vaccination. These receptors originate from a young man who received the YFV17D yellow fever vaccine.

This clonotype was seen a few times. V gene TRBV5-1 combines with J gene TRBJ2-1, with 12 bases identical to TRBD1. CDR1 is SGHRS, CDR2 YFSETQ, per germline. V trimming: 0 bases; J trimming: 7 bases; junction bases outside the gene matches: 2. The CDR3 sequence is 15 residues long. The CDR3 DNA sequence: TGCGCCAGCAGCTTGGTGGGACAGGGGGCAAATGAGCAGTTCTTC. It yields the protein CASSLVGQGANEQFF.

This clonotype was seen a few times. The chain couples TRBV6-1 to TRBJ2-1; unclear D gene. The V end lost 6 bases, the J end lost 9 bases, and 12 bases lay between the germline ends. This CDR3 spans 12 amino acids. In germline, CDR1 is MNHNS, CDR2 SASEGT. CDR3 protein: CASRFWTTEQFF. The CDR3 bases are TGTGCCAGCAGGTTTTGGACGACTGAGCAGTTCTTC.

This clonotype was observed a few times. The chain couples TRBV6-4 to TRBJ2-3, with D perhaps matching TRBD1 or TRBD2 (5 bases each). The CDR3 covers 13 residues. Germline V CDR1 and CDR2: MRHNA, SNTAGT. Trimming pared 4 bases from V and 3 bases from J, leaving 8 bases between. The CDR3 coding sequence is TGTGCCAGCAGTGGGGACGCAACAGATACGCAGTATTTT. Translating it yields CASSGDATDTQYF.

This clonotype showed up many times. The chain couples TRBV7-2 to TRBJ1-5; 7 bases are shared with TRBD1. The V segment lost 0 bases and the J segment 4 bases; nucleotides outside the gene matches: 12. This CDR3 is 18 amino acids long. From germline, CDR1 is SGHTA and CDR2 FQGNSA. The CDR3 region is CASSLAGGAARGNQPQHF. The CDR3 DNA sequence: TGTGCCAGCAGCTTAGCTGGGGGGGCTGCCAGGGGGAATCAGCCCCAGCATTTT.

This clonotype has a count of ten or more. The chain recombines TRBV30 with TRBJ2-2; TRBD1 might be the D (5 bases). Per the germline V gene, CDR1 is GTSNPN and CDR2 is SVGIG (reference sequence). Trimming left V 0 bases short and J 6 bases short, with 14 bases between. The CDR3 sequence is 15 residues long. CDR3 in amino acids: CAWSVLSGFAGELFF. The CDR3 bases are TGTGCCTGGAGTGTGTTATCAGGGTTCGCCGGGGAGCTGTTTTTT. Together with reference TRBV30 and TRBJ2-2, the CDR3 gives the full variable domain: SQTIHQWPATLVQPVGSPLSLECTVEGTSNPNLYWYRQAAGRGLQLLFYSVGIGQISSEVPQNLSASRPQDRQFILSSKKLLLSDSGFYLCAWSVLSGFAGELFFGEGSRLTVL.

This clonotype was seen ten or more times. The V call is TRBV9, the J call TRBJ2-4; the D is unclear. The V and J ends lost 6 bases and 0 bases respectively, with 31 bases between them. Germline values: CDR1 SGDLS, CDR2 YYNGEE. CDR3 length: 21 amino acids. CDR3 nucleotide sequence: TGTGCCAGCAAAAGAAGAAAGGATGAATCCTACTCTACCCTAGCCAAAAACATTCAGTACTTC. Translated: CASKRRKDESYSTLAKNIQYF.

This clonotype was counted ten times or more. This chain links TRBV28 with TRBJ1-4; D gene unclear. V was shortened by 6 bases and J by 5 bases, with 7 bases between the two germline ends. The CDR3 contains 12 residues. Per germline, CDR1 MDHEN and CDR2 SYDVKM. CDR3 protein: CASSSTNEKLFF. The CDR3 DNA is TGTGCCAGCAGCAGCACGAATGAAAAACTGTTTTTT.

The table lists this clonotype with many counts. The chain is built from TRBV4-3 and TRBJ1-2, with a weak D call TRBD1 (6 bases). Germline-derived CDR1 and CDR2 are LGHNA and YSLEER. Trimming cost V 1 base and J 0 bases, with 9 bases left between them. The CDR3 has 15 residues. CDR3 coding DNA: TGCGCCAGCAGCCAAGGTCCAGGGGCTAACTATGGCTACACCTTC. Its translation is CASSQGPGANYGYTF.

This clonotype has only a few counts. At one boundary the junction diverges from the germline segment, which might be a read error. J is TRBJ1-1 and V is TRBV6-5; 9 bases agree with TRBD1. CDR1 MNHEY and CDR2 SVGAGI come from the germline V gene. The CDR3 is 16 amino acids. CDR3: CASSYYAGQGNAEAFF. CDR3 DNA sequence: TGTGCCAGCAGTTACTACGCAGGACAGGGGAACGCTGAAGCTTTCTTT.

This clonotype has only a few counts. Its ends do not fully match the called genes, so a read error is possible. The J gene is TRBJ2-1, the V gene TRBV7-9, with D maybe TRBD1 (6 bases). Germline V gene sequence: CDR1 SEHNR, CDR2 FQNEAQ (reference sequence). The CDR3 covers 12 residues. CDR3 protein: CASSLDRADILF. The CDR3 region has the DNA TGTGCCAGCAGCTTAGACAGGGCCGATATCCTCTTC.

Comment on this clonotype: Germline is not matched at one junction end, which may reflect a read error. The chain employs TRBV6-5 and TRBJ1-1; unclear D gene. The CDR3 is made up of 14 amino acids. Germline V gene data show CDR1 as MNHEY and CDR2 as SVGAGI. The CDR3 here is CASSPLRKNTEAFF. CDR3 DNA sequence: TGTGCCAGCAGCCCCCTCCGGAAGAACACTGAAGCCTTCTTT.

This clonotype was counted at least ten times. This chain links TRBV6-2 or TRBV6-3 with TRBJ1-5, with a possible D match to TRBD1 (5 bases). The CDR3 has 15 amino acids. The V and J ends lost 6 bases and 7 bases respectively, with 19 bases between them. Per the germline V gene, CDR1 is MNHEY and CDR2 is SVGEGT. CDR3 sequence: CASRTRQIQIQPQHF. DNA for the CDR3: TGTGCCAGCAGAACCCGACAGATTCAAATCCAGCCCCAGCATTTT.

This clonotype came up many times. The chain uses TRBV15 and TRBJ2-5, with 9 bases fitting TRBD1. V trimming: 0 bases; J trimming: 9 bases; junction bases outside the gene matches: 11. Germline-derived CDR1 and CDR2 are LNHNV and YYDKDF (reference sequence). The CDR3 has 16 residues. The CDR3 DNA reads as TGTGCCACCAGCAGAGATAAAGGGACAGGGTTTTTTTCCCAGTACTTC. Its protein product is CATSRDKGTGFFSQYF.

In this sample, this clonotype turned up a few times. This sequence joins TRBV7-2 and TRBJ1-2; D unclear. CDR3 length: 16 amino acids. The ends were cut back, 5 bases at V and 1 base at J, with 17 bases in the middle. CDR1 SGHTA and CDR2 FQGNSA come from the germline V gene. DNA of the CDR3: TGTGCCAGCAGCCTCCTGGACGGACTACTTAACTATGGCTACACCTTC. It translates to CASSLLDGLLNYGYTF.

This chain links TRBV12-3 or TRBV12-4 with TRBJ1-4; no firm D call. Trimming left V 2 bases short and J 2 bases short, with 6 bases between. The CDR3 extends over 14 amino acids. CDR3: CASSLSRTNEKLFF. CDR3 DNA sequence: TGTGCCAGCAGTTTATCGAGGACTAATGAAAAACTGTTTTTT.

CDR3 coding DNA: TGCAGCGTTGAAACAGGGTTATCAGATACGCAGTATTTT. Its protein product is CSVETGLSDTQYF. The V gene is TRBV29-1, the J gene TRBJ2-3, with D perhaps matching TRBD1 (6 bases). CDR1 is SQVTM, CDR2 ANQGSEA, per germline. V was clipped by 2 bases and J by 4 bases, with 10 bases between them. This CDR3 contains 13 residues.

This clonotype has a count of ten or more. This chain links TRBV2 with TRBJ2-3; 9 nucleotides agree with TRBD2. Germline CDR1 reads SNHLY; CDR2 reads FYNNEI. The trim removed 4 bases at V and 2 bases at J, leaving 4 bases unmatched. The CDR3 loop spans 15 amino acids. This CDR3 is CASSGSGGHTDTQYF. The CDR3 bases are TGTGCCAGCAGTGGGAGCGGGGGGCACACAGATACGCAGTATTTT.

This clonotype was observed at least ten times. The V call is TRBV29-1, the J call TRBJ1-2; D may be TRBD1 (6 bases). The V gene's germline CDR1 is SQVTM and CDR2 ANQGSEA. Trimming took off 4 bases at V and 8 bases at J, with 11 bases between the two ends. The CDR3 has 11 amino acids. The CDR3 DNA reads TGCAGCGTTGCCAGGGGAGGGGGCTACACCTTC. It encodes CSVARGGGYTF.